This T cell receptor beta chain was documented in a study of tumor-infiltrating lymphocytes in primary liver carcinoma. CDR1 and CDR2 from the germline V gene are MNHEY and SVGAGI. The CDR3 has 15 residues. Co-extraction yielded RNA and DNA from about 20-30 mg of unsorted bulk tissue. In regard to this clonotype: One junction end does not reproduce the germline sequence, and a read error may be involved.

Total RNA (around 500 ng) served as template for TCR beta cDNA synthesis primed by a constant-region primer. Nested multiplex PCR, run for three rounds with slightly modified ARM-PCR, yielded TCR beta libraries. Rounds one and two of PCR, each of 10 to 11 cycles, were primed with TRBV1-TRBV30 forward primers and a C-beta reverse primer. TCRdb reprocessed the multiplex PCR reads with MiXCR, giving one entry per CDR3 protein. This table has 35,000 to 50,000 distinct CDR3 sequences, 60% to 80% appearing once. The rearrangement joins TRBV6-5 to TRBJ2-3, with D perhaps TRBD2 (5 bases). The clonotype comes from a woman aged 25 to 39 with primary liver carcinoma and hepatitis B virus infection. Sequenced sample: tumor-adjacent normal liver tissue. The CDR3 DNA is TGTGTCAGCAGTTACTGGAGGCAAGGCACAGATACACAGTATTTT. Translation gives CVSSYWRQGTDTQYF.